A single T cell receptor (beta chain) is shown here with its context. Its antigen is unknown. CDR1 LNHDA and CDR2 SQIVND were looked up in the germline V gene (reference sequence). The CDR3 starts with the cysteine, ends with the phenylalanine, and has 15 residues. The entry retains the CDR3 DNA only, 45 bases that are in frame from base 1. Relative to germline, V is missing 5 bases and J is missing 1 base, with 5 bases of the junction outside any gene match. In total, 500 to 700 healthy bone marrow donors made up the cohort. All cohort members were sampled while nominally healthy, although unrecorded immune exposures were likely present. The donor was CMV seropositive and was included in the group of about 290 seropositive cohort members. A peripheral blood sample was collected from each donor, and TCR beta sequencing was performed on peripheral blood mononuclear cells. The Qiagen DNeasy Blood Extraction Kit was used to extract genomic DNA from the blood cell samples.

These data originate in a study of cytomegalovirus exposure and HLA in healthy donors (dated by TCRdb to about 2017). The study in broad terms: An earlier analysis of several hundred of the donors reported about 280 Gb of sequence data and 95 million to 140 million unique TCR beta sequences obtained from about 179 million T cells. An early release that covered approximately 600 HLA-typed donors contained around 300 gigabases of sequencing data and about 93 million unique TCR sequences. Among the roughly 400 genotyped donors, 81% belonged to the genetic ancestry cluster associated with self-reported Caucasian donors. The study was designed to test whether signatures of past pathogen exposure could be identified by cataloging public T cell receptors. The study profiled the T cell repertoires of hundreds of subjects by immunosequencing and related them to cytomegalovirus serostatus. Along with the roughly 670-subject first cohort, a separate validation cohort of around 120 different subjects was used. To predict cytomegalovirus infection status, the study combined high-throughput TCR immunosequencing, statistical association of individual TCRs with disease status, and machine learning. In a later analysis, previously published TCR beta repertoires from hundreds of donors were re-analyzed and high-resolution HLA genotyping was added so that TCR occurrence patterns could be studied. Rather than drawing on any new phenotypic data, the later analysis identified candidate immune exposures from TCR beta sequences and the way those sequences occurred across donors. An earlier analysis of 587 of the donors used high-throughput TCR beta sequencing to judge whether each TCR beta V gene segment behaved as functional or pseudogenic. Donor age, sex, ethnicity and CMV serostatus were compiled together with the repertoire data. A later genetic analysis took genome-wide SNP genotypes for about 60% of the roughly 670 donors and used that subset as a discovery cohort. All discovery cohort repertoires had been generated on a single sequencing platform. HLA typing covered class I and class II loci at four-digit resolution. Typing coverage varied by locus: 629-630 donors for A, B, C, DRB1 and DQB1; about 520 for DQA1; about 600 for DPA1; more than 450 for DPB1. Because of strong linkage in the cohort, roughly five DR-DQ haplotypes were treated as single units for association and clustering. Across approximately 400 genotyped donors of the cohort, an average of roughly 230,000 unique TCR beta nucleotide sequences per donor were sequenced, and about a sixth of those sequences were non-productive.

The method behind the library was the immunoSEQ multiplex PCR assay. The multiplex PCR relied on a mix of 60 forward primers for TCR Vbeta segments and 13 reverse primers for TCR Jbeta segments. Amplification of the CDR3 region of rearranged TCR beta genes was performed with a multiplex PCR assay on genomic DNA. The Illumina HiSeq System was used to sequence the amplified TCR beta libraries as 87-base-pair reads. On the study's bioinformatics: A later analysis counted about 80 million unique TCR beta chains across the 650 to 700 repertoires, and some 11 million of these chains were shared by at least two donors. A nearest-neighbor algorithm error-corrected the raw reads and collapsed the reads into unique sequences, merging closely related sequences to remove PCR and sequencing errors. To assign V, D and J gene segments, CDR3 sequences were aligned to IMGT reference sequences. For a sequence to be retained, a match of at least six nucleotides to both a V gene segment and a J gene segment was required. A rearrangement was called productive if the CDR3 had no stop codons and remained in frame with V and J, and every other rearrangement was called non-productive. Following IMGT convention, CDR3 was defined as the stretch from the second conserved V-encoded cysteine up to the conserved J-encoded phenylalanine. The earlier analysis of about 610 of the donors excluded any sequence lacking an unambiguous match to a single V gene segment. An earlier analysis of 587 of the donors called V segments functional above 56.7% productive rearrangements and segregating when the between-donor standard deviation exceeded 5%. A statistical classification framework was built for diagnosing cytomegalovirus status from the catalog of TCR beta chain sequences. A later analysis assigned V and J genes by comparing TCR nucleotide sequences with IMGT/GENE-DB human TR gene sequences. The TCRdist pipeline was used in a later analysis to assign CDR3 sequences and most-parsimonious VDJ recombination scenarios. A later analysis defined each TCR beta chain by its CDR3 amino acid sequence plus V-gene family, and excluded reads lacking a unique V-gene family. In a later analysis, around 600 highly shared, low-generation-probability nucleotide sequences were removed to address suspected cross-contamination and a sequencing artifact. In a later analysis, a clonal expansion index was calculated for each public chain from normalized within-repertoire ranks of inferred template counts. In a later analysis, generation probabilities were computed using a VDJ recombination model fitted to out-of-frame rearrangements, and the results were checked against IGoR. A later analysis scored TCR-TCR, TCR-HLA and TCR-CMV co-occurrence with hypergeometric tests, applying a repertoire-size bias correction to TCR pairs. In a later analysis, false discovery rates were estimated by permuting HLA or CMV assignments 20 times. In a later analysis, co-occurring TCRs were grouped with DBSCAN, and TCRdist sequence similarity was added when clustering was performed within HLA-allele-positive subsets. Co-occurrence clustering excluded repertoires with fewer than 30,000 or more than 120,000 public chains, plus five with anomalous nucleotide sharing. In its TCRdb copy, this immuneACCESS table keeps in-frame sequences only and misses some clones. Where compared with another copy, unresolved V genes explain less than half of these, and the others have no known cause. The V and J calls and clone size come from that table; D and trimming were worked out from the DNA. The record for this sample contains 80,000 to 100,000 clones. The ten largest clonotypes hold roughly 14% of the sample.

What the authors observed across the whole study: A few of the identified cytomegalovirus-associated TCR beta chains were confirmed in vitro to be specific for cytomegalovirus antigens. According to the authors, the approach could potentially be generalized to other disease states and immunological phenotypes. Seventeen rarely observed V segments, including chromosome 9 orphons, were excluded from the earlier analysis of several hundred of the donors because counts were too low. When HLA alleles, especially DR and DQ, strongly co-occurred, TCR associations were difficult to assign to individual alleles. In the study, around 160 TCR beta chains were listed as associated with cytomegalovirus. A later genetic analysis reported fewer N-insertions in productive TCRs among donors in an Asian-associated ancestry cluster than the roughly 690-donor mean. In this cohort, only TCR beta chains were sequenced, and detectable features were limited by the absence of alpha or paired-chain data. A further reported finding was that TCR beta sequences accurately predicted the HLA-A and HLA-B alleles for most subjects in the first cohort. In a later analysis, HLA-associated TCR beta chains were found to be more clonally expanded and to have lower generation probabilities than equally common non-associated chains. Some IMGT-functional V segments, including TRBV6-2 and TRBV6-3, could not be told apart with the 87-base-pair reads, so those segments were excluded. Most TCR sequences were observed very rarely across donors, whereas some public TCRs were present in many individuals. A later analysis found that most CMV-associated TCR beta chains appeared HLA-restricted, with HLA associations seemingly driven largely by CMV exposure. In an earlier analysis of some 500 of the donors, most TCR beta V segments appeared in productive rearrangements about 90% or about 30% of the time, broadly matching IMGT annotations. For the cohort, immune exposure information was limited to CMV serostatus. A group of highly shared sequence variants was considered likely to be a technical artifact of the sequencing pipeline. Sequencing depth was assumed to be roughly uniform across donors in the presence/absence analyses, though that assumption may not hold. At a false discovery rate of 0.05, a later analysis linked 15,000 to 20,000 TCR beta sequences to specific HLA alleles. In a later analysis, TCR association rates were found to vary across HLA loci, with the most associated TCRs seen for DRB1 alleles and the fewest for HLA-C alleles. Linkage disequilibrium might explain the correlated functional status among segregating V segments, but an unknown experimental factor could not be excluded. Cytomegalovirus status was reported to be diagnosed by the classifier with high specificity and sensitivity in both the original and validation cohorts. According to a later analysis, parvovirus B19, influenza, CMV and Epstein-Barr virus appeared linked to several top co-occurrence clusters. Because HLA typing was missing for some donors at each locus, association tests included only the typed subset. An association between a missense DCLRE1C variant and V-gene and J-gene trimming of TCR beta chains was found in a later genetic analysis and replicated in an independent cohort.

This receptor was taken from a man aged 45-60 years in good health and CMV-seropositive. Rearrangement joined TRBV19 to TRBJ1-1, with 9 central nucleotides matching TRBD1. Material for sequencing was PBMCs. CDR3 region: CASSLLQGANTEAFF. At the DNA level, the sequence is TGTGCCAGTAGTCTCCTACAGGGGGCGAACACTGAAGCTTTCTTT.